This TCR beta chain derives from a study of control samples from healthy donors and cancer patients. This CDR3 has 16 amino acids. V was clipped by 8 bases and J by 4 bases; unmatched bases: 13. CDR1 is MNHEY and CDR2 is SMNVEV in the germline V gene (reference sequence). The assay was immunoSEQ multiplex PCR, and TCRdb's table has in-frame clones only and misses some. The sample has 55,000 to 90,000 clones, over 70% seen once; the top ten hold approximately 30%. Material: blood. The V gene is TRBV27, the J gene TRBJ2-5, with 10 bases fitting TRBD2. The TCR comes from a man aged 50 or older in good health. The CDR3 sequence: CASSGGAGGPLETQYF. For the CDR3, the DNA is TGTGCCAGCTCTGGGGGAGCGGGGGGGCCCTTAGAGACCCAGTACTTC.